This is a list of T cell receptor beta chains from one sample in a study of shared clonotypes between healthy human individuals. Clones were sequenced by immunoSEQ multiplex PCR, and TCRdb holds only the in-frame ones, with some missing. The data contain hundreds of thousands of clones, roughly 78% of them singletons. Input material: memory CD4+ T cells sorted from blood. These receptors were obtained from a woman between 25 and 40 years old in good health. Each CDR3 is given with its conserved first and last residue. D genes are given only for firm matches. The size field is filled for only some rows; it gives once, few, many or a size class.

TRBJ1-5	.	.	TRBV19	TGTGCCAGTAGGATGGGTACCGGGACGCATTTCCTTTCTCGGCAGCCCCAGCATTTT	CASRMGTGTHFLSRQPQHF
TRBJ2-1	.	TRBD2	TRBV29-1	TGCAGCGTTGAAGCCCAAGCGGGAGGGCAAGGGCAGTTCTTC	CSVEAQAGGQGQFF
TRBJ2-6	few	.	TRBV10-2	TGCGCCAGCAGCGGGTCTGGGGCCAACGTCCTGACTTTC	CASSGSGANVLTF
TRBJ2-7	.	TRBD2	TRBV7-2	TGTGCCAGCAGCTCGACGCTTGGGGAGGGAGGATGGGAGCAGTACTTC	CASSSTLGEGGWEQYF
TRBJ2-1	few	TRBD1	TRBV4-2	TGTGCCAGCAGCCAAGACCCCCGGACAGGGATCGATGAGCAGTTCTTC	CASSQDPRTGIDEQFF
TRBJ2-7	.	.	TRBV7-2	TGTGCCAGCAGCCGGACGTACAACTCCTACGAGCAGTACTTC	CASSRTYNSYEQYF
TRBJ2-1	.	.	TRBV5-4	TGTGCCAGCAGCCAAATGGATGAGCAGTTCTTC	CASSQMDEQFF
TRBJ2-1	.	.	TRBV11-1	TGTGCCAGCAGCTTTGACAGGACCCGAGATAATTACAATGAGCAGTTCTTC	CASSFDRTRDNYNEQFF
TRBJ1-2	.	.	TRBV19	TGTGCCAGTAGTACCTCGAGACAGGATGGCTACACCTTC	CASSTSRQDGYTF
TRBJ2-2	.	.	TRBV27	TGTGCCAGCAGGATCGGACAGAACACCGGGGAGCTGTTTTTT	CASRIGQNTGELFF
TRBJ2-7	.	.	TRBV30	TGTGCCTGGGGACAGAGTCGCTACGAGCAGTACTTC	CAWGQSRYEQYF
TRBJ2-1	.	.	TRBV28	TGTGCCAGCAGAAGGGACGGTAACTCCTACAATGAGCAGTTCTTC	CASRRDGNSYNEQFF
TRBJ2-1	.	TRBD2	TRBV2	TGTGCCAGCAGGGAGGGACTAGCGGGAGTAATAATCCATGAGCAGTTCTTC	CASREGLAGVIIHEQFF
TRBJ2-7	once	TRBD1	TRBV18	TGTGCCAGCACAACCGGGACAGGGGGCTCCGGCTACGAGCAGTACTTC	CASTTGTGGSGYEQYF
TRBJ2-3	.	.	TRBV28	TGTGCCAGCAGTTTGGGTATGAGGAGCACAGATACGCAGTATTTT	CASSLGMRSTDTQYF
TRBJ1-2	.	.	TRBV6-1	TGTGCCAGCAGTGCGACAGTTATTGATGGCTACACCTTC	CASSATVIDGYTF
TRBJ2-1	.	.	TRBV4-1	TGCGCCAGCAGCCAAGAATTATCCTCGCGTAGTGAGCAGTTCTTC	CASSQELSSRSEQFF
TRBJ2-2	.	.	TRBV7-9	TGTGCCAGCAGCTTGTCTAGCAACACCGGGGAGCTGTTTTTT	CASSLSSNTGELFF
TRBJ2-7	.	.	TRBV5-5	TGTGCCAGCAGCTGGGACCCCATCAAGGCCTACGAGCAGTACTTC	CASSWDPIKAYEQYF
TRBJ1-2	few	.	TRBV30	TGTGCCTGGAGTGAAGGGGGGGCTGGCTACACCTTC	CAWSEGGAGYTF
TRBJ2-3	.	TRBD2	TRBV28	TGTGCCAGCAGCCGAACCGGGACTAGCGGCCTAATTGGCACAGATACGCAGTATTTT	CASSRTGTSGLIGTDTQYF
TRBJ2-5	.	TRBD2	TRBV7-2	TGTGCCAGCAGCCCATCCCGAAGGGTCCTAGCGGGAGAAGAGACCCAGTACTTC	CASSPSRRVLAGEETQYF
TRBJ2-1	.	TRBD2	TRBV11-2	TGTGCCAGCAAAACTAGCGGGAATGAGCAGTTCTTC	CASKTSGNEQFF
TRBJ2-7	.	TRBD1	TRBV9	TGTGCCAGCAGCGCCCATCAGGGGGCTGGGGACGAGCAGTACTTC	CASSAHQGAGDEQYF
TRBJ2-3	once	.	TRBV4-2	TGTGCCAGCAGCTTAAGGCTGGGAGCGGCACGCACAGATACGCAGTATTTT	CASSLRLGAARTDTQYF
TRBJ1-2	.	.	TRBV9	TGTGCCAGCAGCGTCTTTGCGGCGGACTATGGCTACACCTTC	CASSVFAADYGYTF
TRBJ1-2	.	.	TRBV7-2	TGTGCCAGCAGCTTTTACACAGCGATCGGCTATGGCTACACCTTC	CASSFYTAIGYGYTF
TRBJ2-5	.	TRBD2	TRBV5-3	TGTGCCAGAAGCTTGCACACTAGCGGGACTCCCCAAGAGACCCAGTACTTC	CARSLHTSGTPQETQYF
TRBJ2-3	.	TRBD2	TRBV5-1	TGCGCCAGCAGCTTAACTAGCGAGCGGGCAGATACGCAGTATTTT	CASSLTSERADTQYF
TRBJ2-7	many	TRBD2	TRBV5-1	TGCGCCAGCAGCGACGGACCGGGACTAGGCTACGAGCAGTACTTC	CASSDGPGLGYEQYF
TRBJ2-6	.	.	TRBV2	TGTGCCAGCAGTGAGTCGTATCCCTCGGGGGCCAACGTCCTGACTTTC	CASSESYPSGANVLTF
TRBJ2-6	.	TRBD1	TRBV28	TGTGCCAGCAGACAAACAGGGGGCTCTGGGGCCAACGTCCTGACTTTC	CASRQTGGSGANVLTF
TRBJ2-5	once	.	TRBV7-7	TGTGCCAGCAGCCAAAGGGCCGGGACCCAGTACTTC	CASSQRAGTQYF
TRBJ1-5	.	TRBD1	TRBV2	TGTGCCAGCAGTCGCGACAGGGGGGATAGGAATCAGCCCCAGCATTTT	CASSRDRGDRNQPQHF
TRBJ2-5	.	.	TRBV9	TGTGCCAGCAGCGTAGATTTGGGTGAGACCCAGTACTTC	CASSVDLGETQYF
TRBJ1-2	.	.	TRBV6-6	TGTGCCAGCAGTTACGAGGGGAACTATGGCTACACCTTC	CASSYEGNYGYTF
TRBJ1-3	.	.	TRBV5-1	TGCGCCAGCAGCTTACAGGGCTCTGGAAACACCATATATTTT	CASSLQGSGNTIYF
TRBJ2-1	.	.	TRBV28	TGTGCCAGCAGCCTAGGCGAAGGCCAGTTCTTC	CASSLGEGQFF
TRBJ2-5	many	.	TRBV7-2	TGTGCCAGCAGCCAGACTAGGGAGACCCAGTACTTC	CASSQTRETQYF
TRBJ2-3	.	.	TRBV2	TGTGCCAGCAGTGACCCCGCTACAGATACGCAGTATTTT	CASSDPATDTQYF
TRBJ2-5	.	TRBD2	TRBV7-6	TGTGCCAGCAGCTTTGGGACTAGTACAGAGACCCAGTACTTC	CASSFGTSTETQYF
TRBJ2-3	.	.	TRBV5-1	TGCGCCAGCAGCTTGGCCGGCGGGGCTAACACAGATACGCAGTATTTT	CASSLAGGANTDTQYF
TRBJ2-7	.	.	TRBV18	TGTGCCAGCTCTGCGAGAATCTACGAGCAGTACTTC	CASSARIYEQYF
TRBJ2-7	few	.	TRBV21-1	TGTGCCAGCAGCCCGGTGAGGGGTCACGCTACTTACGAGCAGTACTTC	CASSPVRGHATYEQYF
TRBJ1-4	few	.	TRBV7-8	TGTGCCAGCAGCGTGGGGGTACAGCCTAATGAAAAACTGTTTTTT	CASSVGVQPNEKLFF
TRBJ2-7	many	TRBD2	TRBV27	TGTGCCAGCAGTTTAAAACGGACTAGCGAGGGAGACGAGCAGTACTTC	CASSLKRTSEGDEQYF
TRBJ1-2	once	.	TRBV29-1	TGCAGCGTTGCCTCTCTCAAGATCGGCTACACCTTC	CSVASLKIGYTF
TRBJ1-2	.	.	TRBV2	TGTGCCAGCAGTGAAGGGGGGCACGGCTATGGCTACACCTTC	CASSEGGHGYGYTF
TRBJ2-1	once	.	TRBV7-9	TGTGCCAGCAGCCTCACGGTTAGCAATGAGCAGTTCTTC	CASSLTVSNEQFF